Listed below are T cell receptor beta chains from one sample, sequenced in a study of blood T cells in healthy people across ages. Using its own MiXCR run on the 5' RACE reads, TCRdb lists one record per CDR3 protein. Of roughly 1,500,000 distinct CDR3 sequences in the sample, about 35% are singletons; the top ten hold approximately 10%. Sequences were obtained from blood. All receptors derive from a woman aged 25 to 39 in good health. The CDR3 runs from the conserved cysteine through the conserved F or W. Each record gives: D gene, V gene, CDR3 protein. A D gene is named only where the DNA matches it firmly.

TRBD2 | TRBV5-1 | CASSLLASGSSTDTQYF
TRBD1 | TRBV7-9 | CASSLVSAGAGGEQYF
. | TRBV4-1 | CASSQEGGTIYGYTF
. | TRBV12-3/TRBV12-4 | CASSLQARETQYF
TRBD2 | TRBV5-6 | CASSNGLAGHYEQYF
. | TRBV28 | CASSLGRRPLHF
. | TRBV7-9 | CASSRDTNNYGYTF
. | TRBV24-1 | CATSDITGYGYTF
TRBD1 | TRBV14 | CASKDRGIEQYF
TRBD2 | TRBV28 | CASSFYFGLAGANTGELFF
. | TRBV9 | CANSPDLAKEQFF
TRBD2 | TRBV5-1 | CASSLGLGLAGGEQFF
TRBD2 | TRBV18 | CASSPRGIYNEQFF
TRBD1 | TRBV7-3 | CASSSRQGGGNEQFF
TRBD1 | TRBV7-9 | CASSFGQGPPGNQPQHF
TRBD1 | TRBV13 | CASSLGTGNSGYTF
TRBD2 | TRBV9 | CASSFLAGAGDTQYF
. | TRBV18 | CASSPRRDSYEQYF
. | TRBV3-1 | CASSQAWLVSDTQYF
. | TRBV4-1 | CASSQGVALSSYNEQFF
. | TRBV14 | CASSSQGSGTNVLTF
. | TRBV20-1 | CSARVGAPTPDTQYF
TRBD1 | TRBV11-2 | CASSPWTGRNEKLFF
. | TRBV15 | CATSRDKPDTQYF
TRBD1 | TRBV7-9 | CASSRGQGVINIQYF
TRBD2 | TRBV5-1 | CASSFRGGKLYNEQFF
TRBD1 | TRBV7-9 | CASSKDDRDLNYGYTF
TRBD2 | TRBV5-1 | CASSVGGLAGGNEQFF
. | TRBV20-1 | CSATRGSRGNEQFF
TRBD1 | TRBV7-2 | CASSLGWRQGQETQYF
TRBD2 | TRBV2 | CASRLTSGFYNEQFF
. | TRBV20-1 | CSALEASSGNTIYF
TRBD1 | TRBV6-1 | CASSSMTGSNGYTF
TRBD2 | TRBV28 | CASSHNPTSGSRYEQYF
. | TRBV27 | CASSPTAYTEAFF
TRBD2 | TRBV11-2 | CASSPTGLAGSPRETQYF
. | TRBV30 | CAWSVGVRTEAFF
. | TRBV11-1 | CASSPLSRTQRLQDGQETQYF
TRBD2 | TRBV28 | CASSLYPPTSGRKGDEQYF
TRBD2 | TRBV12-3/TRBV12-4 | CASRITSGRAAKNIQYF
. | TRBV20-1 | CSAQDSLSSYEQYF
TRBD1 | TRBV20-1 | CSAGVPGQVSYEKLFF
TRBD2 | TRBV14 | CASSPGLAEADTQYF
. | TRBV5-6 | CASSSTLGYGEQYF
. | TRBV3-1 | CASSQVSRPDTQYF
TRBD2 | TRBV5-1 | CASSFSGGAYEQFF
. | TRBV28 | CASSFPVTDTQYF
TRBD2 | TRBV18 | CASSRELAVLYNEQFF
TRBD2 | TRBV12-3/TRBV12-4 | CASSPSGTSGGGQYF
TRBD1 | TRBV12-3/TRBV12-4 | CASSAFLSSGQGSSGANVLTF
. | TRBV5-1 | CASSLDWGNSYEQYF